This passage covers 6 T cell receptor beta chains from one sample sequenced in a study of regulatory T cells in long-lasting Graves disease (TCRdb year 2021). Libraries came from multiplex PCR. The instrument given in TCRdb is Illumina HiSeq 4000. iRepertoire HTBI primers and Arm-PCR amplification of CDR3 regions were used to construct TCR beta libraries. Using fastp at Q25 and MiXCR, TCRdb reprocessed the public reads and kept productive beta chains. Every distinct CDR3 protein forms one entry, paired with its most common genes and DNA. This sample is represented by 400,000 to 450,000 distinct CDR3 sequences; 15% of them were singletons. The ten largest clones represent about a sixth of the sample. The label giving this sample's time point can be read as: newly diagnosed GD, antithyroid drugs for less than 3 months. For both TCR sequencing and RNA sequencing, RNA was extracted from PBMCs using TRIzol.

These data were likewise used in another study, on T cells in Graves' hyperthyroidism and ophthalmopathy.

The sample consisted of peripheral blood mononuclear cells (PBMCs), taken at new diagnosis, from a patient treated with antithyroid drugs. These receptors all stem from a woman in her twenties or thirties with Graves disease. Donor details come from another sample of the same person, matched by shared clones.

The J gene is TRBJ1-5, the V gene TRBV30; D may be TRBD1 (5 bases). V was trimmed by 1 base and J by 4 bases, leaving 8 bases between them. The CDR3 extends over 13 amino acids. The germline V gene encodes CDR1 GTSNPN and CDR2 SVGIG (reference sequence). The CDR3 here is CAWSGGENQPQHF. CDR3 nucleotide sequence: TGTGCCTGGAGTGGGGGGGAGAATCAGCCCCAGCATTTT.

This clonotype was seen repeatedly, ten times or more. The chain recombines TRBV30 with TRBJ2-1; D perhaps matches TRBD2 (6 bases). The CDR3 contains 15 residues. Germline V gene sequence: CDR1 GTSNPN, CDR2 SVGIG (reference sequence). V lost 1 base to trimming and J lost 4 bases, with 14 bases between them. The CDR3 protein is CAWSGIAAFYNEQFF. As DNA, the CDR3 is TGTGCCTGGAGTGGGATAGCGGCTTTTTACAATGAGCAGTTCTTC.

This clonotype showed up many times. The rearrangement uses TRBV29-1 and TRBJ2-1; possibly TRBD1 for D (6 bases). CDR3 length: 13 residues. Trimming cost V 4 bases and J 5 bases, with 12 bases left between them. Germline V lookup: CDR1 SQVTM, CDR2 ANQGSEA. The chain's CDR3 is CSVGQVLHNEQFF. The CDR3 DNA reads as TGCAGCGTTGGACAGGTTCTGCACAATGAGCAGTTCTTC.

This clonotype was observed a handful of times. V is TRBV19 and J is TRBJ1-2; tentative D call: TRBD1 (6 bases). From germline, CDR1 is LNHDA and CDR2 SQIVND (reference sequence). The CDR3 is made up of 13 amino acids. Deletions cut 5 bases from V and 5 bases from J, with 12 bases between. The CDR3 protein is CASSFETGYGYTF. The CDR3 DNA reads as TGTGCCAGTAGTTTCGAGACAGGTTATGGCTACACCTTC. Filled out from reference TRBV19 and TRBJ1-2, the complete variable domain reads DGGITQSPKYLFRKEGQNVTLSCEQNLNHDAMYWYRQDPGQGLRLIYYSQIVNDFQKGDIAEGYSVSREKKESFPLTVTSAQKNPTAFYLCASSFETGYGYTFGSGTRLTVV.

This clonotype was observed a handful of times. This rearrangement joins TRBV13 to TRBJ2-7; 9 positions match TRBD1. J was trimmed by 4 bases and V by 8 bases; bases with no gene match: 9. The CDR3 runs 14 residues. The germline CDR1 and CDR2 sequences are PRHDT and FYEKMQ (reference sequence). CDR3 sequence: CASRVRDRAYEQYF. Here the CDR3 DNA reads TGTGCCAGCCGAGTCCGGGACAGGGCGTACGAGCAGTACTTC.

This clonotype turned up a few times. This chain connects TRBV4-2 to TRBJ2-7, with 8 nucleotides matching TRBD2. The length of the CDR3 is 15 residues. Germline V gives CDR1 LGHNA, CDR2 YNFKEQ. Germline trimming cut 5 bases from V and 0 bases from J; bases unmatched to any gene: 6. For the CDR3, the DNA is TGTGCCAGCAGCTACAAGCGGGAGTCCTCCTACGAGCAGTACTTC. As protein: CASSYKRESSYEQYF.